The next 29 T cell receptor beta chains were all read from a single sample in a study of T cell repertoires in cytomegalovirus infection. The antigens for these receptors are not known. TCRdb recomputed calls from the reads with MiXCR, one row per CDR3 protein. The table lists roughly 800,000 distinct CDR3 sequences, 25% to 30% of them singletons. The sample in question was cultured CD8+ T cells from PBMCs, obtained from culture after CMV antigen stimulation. Receptor source: a human donor in good health (CMV status not recorded). Some clones in this sample may be carry-over from other donors' samples.

The rearrangement uses TRBV7-9 and TRBJ2-5; maybe TRBD1 (6 bases). CDR3 size: 15 residues. The germline V and J ends were trimmed by 4 bases and 4 bases, with 16 bases remaining between them. Germline CDR1 reads SEHNR; CDR2 reads FQNEAQ (reference sequence). The CDR3 bases are TGTGCCAGCAGCTCGCCGGGACACGGCCTAGAGACCCAGTACTTC. Amino acids: CASSSPGHGLETQYF.

This clonotype was observed many times. The chain is built from TRBV10-2 and TRBJ2-5, with 8 bases aligning to TRBD1. Germline CDR1 and CDR2: WSHSY and SAAADI. V was pared by 8 bases and J by 2 bases, with 7 bases of the junction left unmatched. The CDR3 is 14 residues long. As DNA, the CDR3 is TGCGCCAGCTCGGACAGGGAAATTCAAGAGACCCAGTACTTC. Its protein product is CASSDREIQETQYF.

This clonotype occurred a few times. The chain recombines TRBV28 with TRBJ2-5; 8 nucleotides align to TRBD2. Germline V gene data show CDR1 as MDHEN and CDR2 as SYDVKM. The CDR3 has 13 amino acids. J lost 5 bases, V lost 5 bases, and 4 bases had no gene match. In DNA, the CDR3 is TGTGCCAGCAGTAACGGACTAGCTGAGACCCAGTACTTC. Amino acid sequence: CASSNGLAETQYF.

This clonotype was seen at least ten times. The rearrangement joins TRBV28 to TRBJ1-1; D is perhaps TRBD1 (5 bases). V was shortened by 6 bases and J by 4 bases, with 9 bases between the two germline ends. This CDR3 has 12 amino acids. Germline values: CDR1 MDHEN, CDR2 SYDVKM. The CDR3 loop is CASSFRGTEAFF. CDR3 DNA sequence: TGTGCCAGCAGCTTTAGGGGCACTGAAGCTTTCTTT.

The gene calls are TRBV19 and TRBJ1-1; 11 bases agree with TRBD1. CDR3 length: 17 residues. Germline assignment: CDR1 LNHDA and CDR2 SQIVND (reference sequence). The junction had 9 bases not matched to a gene; V was cut back by 5 bases and J by 1 base. CDR3 in DNA: TGTGCCAGTAGTCTCTGGGGACAGGGGGAGTCGAACACTGAAGCTTTCTTT. Its translation: CASSLWGQGESNTEAFF. The whole variable domain, remainder taken from reference TRBV19 and TRBJ1-1, is DGGITQSPKYLFRKEGQNVTLSCEQNLNHDAMYWYRQDPGQGLRLIYYSQIVNDFQKGDIAEGYSVSREKKESFPLTVTSAQKNPTAFYLCASSLWGQGESNTEAFFGQGTRLTVV.

A few counts support this clonotype. The gene calls are TRBV7-2 and TRBJ1-5, with TRBD1 as a possible D gene (5 bases). CDR1 and CDR2 (germline): SGHTA, FQGNSA. V shed 2 bases and J shed 0 bases, with 11 bases lying between them. This CDR3 is built from 16 residues. Here the CDR3 reads CASSLYQGDSNQPQHF. Here the CDR3 DNA reads TGTGCCAGCAGCTTATACCAGGGCGATAGCAATCAGCCCCAGCATTTT.

V is TRBV7-4 and J is TRBJ1-1; unclear D gene. Looked up from germline, CDR1 is SGHVT and CDR2 is SQSDAQ. The CDR3 runs to 13 residues. Trimming removed 1 base from V and 7 bases from J, with 10 bases in between. The CDR3 DNA is TGTGCCAGCAGCTTAGGATGGGCAGTTGAAGCTTTCTTT. Protein: CASSLGWAVEAFF.

The sample holds a few counts of this clonotype. This rearrangement joins TRBV6-9 to TRBJ1-4; maybe TRBD1 (6 bases). The CDR3 is 14 amino acids. V gave up 8 bases and J gave up 5 bases, with 15 bases separating them. Germline V gene data show CDR1 as MNHGY and CDR2 as SVAAGI. CDR3 sequence reads: CASRPEGGNEKLFF. For the CDR3, the DNA is TGTGCCAGCCGCCCTGAGGGGGGAAATGAAAAACTGTTTTTT.

The table lists this clonotype with many counts. V is TRBV7-9 and J is TRBJ2-2; tentative D call: TRBD1 (6 bases). CDR1 SEHNR and CDR2 FQNEAQ come from the germline V gene (reference sequence). Trimming removed 5 bases at V and 0 bases at J, with 10 bases between. This CDR3 is built from 15 residues. CDR3 sequence (DNA): TGTGCCAGCAGCCTCAGGGGCACGAACACCGGGGAGCTGTTTTTT. It specifies CASSLRGTNTGELFF.

The chain links TRBV6-2 or TRBV6-3 to TRBJ2-1; D not certain. This CDR3 region has 14 residues. Trimming took 0 bases from V and 5 from J, leaving 8 bases between them. Germline lookup yields CDR1 MNHEY and CDR2 SVGEGT. The CDR3 DNA reads TGTGCCAGCAGTTACTCCTCGCCGAACAATGAGCAGTTCTTC. The encoded protein is CASSYSSPNNEQFF.

The rearrangement uses TRBV5-1 and TRBJ2-7; D might be TRBD2 (5 bases). The CDR3 has 14 residues. V shed 6 bases and J shed 5 bases, with 18 bases lying between them. The germline gives CDR1 SGHRS, CDR2 YFSETQ. CDR3 protein: CASNRSEGRDEQYF. CDR3 nucleotides: TGCGCCAGCAACCGCTCCGAGGGTCGGGACGAGCAGTACTTC. The full variable domain, completed using reference TRBV5-1 and TRBJ2-7, is KAGVTQTPRYLIKTRGQQVTLSCSPISGHRSVSWYQQTPGQGLQFLFEYFSETQRNKGNFPGRFSGRQFSNSRSEMNVSTLELGDSALYLCASNRSEGRDEQYFGPGTRLTVT.

This clonotype turned up a few times. It may be a read error: a sequence one base away is much more abundant. The chain employs TRBV7-8 and TRBJ2-1, with 9 nucleotides matching TRBD1. Germline V gene lookup returns CDR1 SGHVS and CDR2 FQNEAQ. V gave up 0 bases and J gave up 9 bases; unmatched junction bases: 0. This CDR3 has 13 amino acids. The CDR3 region has the DNA TGTGCCAGCAGCTTAGCGACAGGGGGTGAGCAGTTCTTC. Translating gives CASSLATGGEQFF.

In its sample, this clonotype was seen many times. V usage is TRBV7-8 and J usage is TRBJ2-7, with D perhaps assigned TRBD1 or TRBD2 (5 bases each). Germline V gives CDR1 SGHVS, CDR2 FQNEAQ. V was clipped by 1 base and J by 0 bases, with 7 bases between them. The CDR3 is 14 residues long. CDR3 loop: CASSLEGSSYEQYF. The CDR3 DNA reads TGTGCCAGCAGCTTAGAGGGGAGCTCCTACGAGCAGTACTTC.

This clonotype was counted a few times. V gene TRBV2 combines with J gene TRBJ2-3; D possibly corresponds to TRBD2 (6 bases). The CDR3 is 16 residues long. Germline V gene data show CDR1 as SNHLY and CDR2 as FYNNEI. The germline V and J ends were trimmed by 6 bases and 2 bases, with 18 bases remaining between them. The CDR3 DNA reads as TGTGCCAGCAGACCCCCGGACCGGCGGGACACAGATACGCAGTATTTT. This translates into CASRPPDRRDTDTQYF.

The chain is built from TRBV20-1 and TRBJ2-1, with 7 bases fitting TRBD1. This CDR3 comprises 15 residues. The trim removed 2 bases at V and 4 bases at J, leaving 8 bases unmatched. Germline V CDR1 and CDR2: DFQATT, SNEGSKA (reference sequence). CDR3 DNA sequence: TGCAGTGCTAGAACACCGGGACAGAGATACAATGAGCAGTTCTTC. Translation gives CSARTPGQRYNEQFF.

This clonotype was observed a handful of times. The chain recombines TRBV12-3 or TRBV12-4 with TRBJ1-2; possible D gene TRBD1, 6 bases. Trimming shortened V by 7 bases and J by 8 bases, and 17 bases separated the two germline ends. There are 13 residues in the CDR3. CDR3 region: CASTTGTPWGYTF. As DNA, the CDR3 is TGTGCCAGCACCACCGGGACACCTTGGGGCTACACCTTC.

CDR3 sequence reads: CASSSRRFPYEQYV. The CDR3 nucleotides are TGTGCCAGCTCATCAAGACGGTTCCCTTACGAGCAGTACGTC. The gene calls are TRBV18 and TRBJ2-7; D remains unclear. CDR3 length equals 14 residues. Trimming removed 5 bases at V and 4 bases at J, with 15 bases between. Germline assignment: CDR1 KGHSH and CDR2 LQKENI.

DNA of the CDR3: TGCGCCAGCAGCCCACAAGGGGAAAGCACAGATACGCAGTATTTT. Translation gives CASSPQGESTDTQYF. The chain links TRBV4-1 to TRBJ2-3, with D possibly TRBD1 on 5 matching bases. Trimming cost V 4 bases and J 0 bases, with 11 bases left between them. The CDR3 spans 15 residues. From germline, CDR1 is MGHRA and CDR2 YSYEKL.

The chain carries TRBV7-2 and TRBJ2-7; 14 bases line up with TRBD2. V was pared by 3 bases and J by 6 bases, with 13 bases of the junction left unmatched. The CDR3 is 18 residues long. Germline V lookup: CDR1 SGHTA, CDR2 FQGNSA. The DNA for the CDR3 is TGTGCCAGCAGCTTCTTGGGGGAGACTAGCGGGGGGGCCGGCGAGCAGTACGTC. It is translated as CASSFLGETSGGAGEQYV.

The chain links TRBV7-2 to TRBJ1-1; D is undetermined. The CDR3 has 16 amino acids. From germline, CDR1 is SGHTA and CDR2 FQGNSA. The V and J ends lost 5 bases and 5 bases respectively, with 21 bases between them. CDR3 protein: CASSQSSTALRTEAFF. The CDR3 bases are TGTGCCAGCAGCCAATCCAGTACAGCACTTCGGACTGAAGCTTTCTTT. The full variable domain, in which reference TRBV7-2 and TRBJ1-1 provide the parts outside the CDR3, is GAGVSQSPSNKVTEKGKDVELRCDPISGHTALYWYRQSLGQGLEFLIYFQGNSAPDKSGLPSDRFSAERTGGSVSTLTIQRTQQEDSAVYLCASSQSSTALRTEAFFGQGTRLTVV.

This chain uses TRBV6-6 with TRBJ1-2, with D possibly matching TRBD1 (5 bases). V gave up 6 bases and J gave up 0 bases, with 11 bases separating them. The CDR3 covers 14 residues. Germline V gene data show CDR1 as MNHNY and CDR2 as SVGAGI (reference sequence). CDR3 residues: CASRPRGANYGYTF. CDR3 DNA sequence: TGTGCCAGCAGGCCCCGGGGGGCTAACTATGGCTACACCTTC.

This clonotype was observed a single time. The V gene is TRBV27, the J gene TRBJ2-2; no reliable D call. Germline values: CDR1 MNHEY, CDR2 SMNVEV (reference sequence). V lost 2 bases to trimming and J lost 5 bases, with 9 bases between them. The CDR3 extends over 14 amino acids. This chain's CDR3 is CASSLDEETGELFF. The DNA of the CDR3 is TGTGCCAGCAGTTTAGACGAGGAAACCGGGGAGCTGTTTTTT.

The chain uses TRBV15 and TRBJ1-4; D unresolved. The germline V gene encodes CDR1 LNHNV and CDR2 YYDKDF (reference sequence). This CDR3 contains 15 residues. Trimming cost V 4 bases and J 1 base, with 10 bases left between them. CDR3 in amino acids: CATSTLGRTNEKLFF. Here the CDR3 DNA reads TGTGCCACCAGCACCTTAGGCCGAACTAATGAAAAACTGTTTTTT. The complete variable domain, with remaining parts taken from reference TRBV15 and TRBJ1-4, reads DAMVIQNPRYQVTQFGKPVTLSCSQTLNHNVMYWYQQKSSQAPKLLFHYYDKDFNNEADTPDNFQSRRPNTSFCFLDIRSPGLGDTAMYLCATSTLGRTNEKLFFGSGTQLSVL.

The chain is built from TRBV4-3 and TRBJ1-2; TRBD1 might be the D (6 bases). Trimming cost V 2 bases and J 0 bases, with 10 bases left between them. CDR1 is LGHNA, CDR2 YSLEER, per germline. The CDR3 covers 15 residues. The CDR3 DNA reads TGCGCCAGCAGCCAAATGGACAGTTCTAACTATGGCTACACCTTC. This translates into CASSQMDSSNYGYTF.

The chain links TRBV7-3 to TRBJ1-1; D is possibly TRBD1 (6 bases). The CDR3 contains 15 residues. Trimming removed 4 bases at V and 4 bases at J, with 16 bases between. Germline V gives CDR1 SGHTA, CDR2 FQGTGA. The DNA of the CDR3 is TGTGCCAGCAGCTCCACAGGGTCTAGGGGCACTGAAGCTTTCTTT. Its protein product is CASSSTGSRGTEAFF.

The chain combines TRBV14 with TRBJ1-1; D unresolved. The CDR3 sequence is 13 residues long. The germline V gene encodes CDR1 SGHDN and CDR2 FVKESK. V was pared by 2 bases and J by 5 bases, with 9 bases between. The CDR3: CASSQRERTEAFF. The CDR3 DNA reads TGTGCCAGCAGCCAAAGGGAGAGGACTGAAGCTTTCTTT.

This clonotype was counted a few times. Written as DNA, the CDR3 is TGTGCCAGGAGAACGGGGGGCCGACAACCCTACAATGAGCAGTTCTTC. Its protein product is CARRTGGRQPYNEQFF. J is TRBJ2-1 and V is TRBV6-1, with D possibly matching TRBD2 (7 bases). Germline V CDR1 and CDR2: MNHNS, SASEGT. Trimming left V 9 bases short and J 2 bases short, with 20 bases between. CDR3 length equals 16 residues.

This chain joins TRBV7-8 and TRBJ2-3, with TRBD2 matching over 8 bases. The V gene end was trimmed by 3 bases and the J gene end by 4 bases; junction bases not matched to a gene: 6. Germline loops: CDR1 SGHVS, CDR2 FQNEAQ. The CDR3 is 15 residues long. The CDR3 protein is CASSFGRVLADTQYF. The CDR3 coding sequence is TGTGCCAGCAGCTTCGGGAGGGTCCTTGCAGATACGCAGTATTTT.

This chain joins TRBV7-9 and TRBJ1-2; TRBD1 might be the D (5 bases). This CDR3 comprises 13 residues. Looked up from germline, CDR1 is SEHNR and CDR2 is FQNEAQ (reference sequence). Trimming shortened V by 5 bases and J by 3 bases, and 10 bases separated the two germline ends. This CDR3 is CASSHRQYYGYTF. CDR3 in DNA: TGTGCCAGCAGCCATAGACAGTACTATGGCTACACCTTC.